These 31 T cell receptor beta chains were sequenced from one sample in a study of neurological immune-mediated disorders. TCRdb redid the calling of the 5' RACE reads with MiXCR, one entry per CDR3 protein. The sample has about 80,000 distinct CDR3 sequences, 9.4% seen once; the top ten hold around 1.7%. The sequenced sample was PBMCs. The origin of the receptors is a man aged 45-65 years in good health.

This clonotype has ten or more counts. V and J are TRBV29-1 and TRBJ2-3, with D unclear. The CDR3 spans 14 residues. CDR1 and CDR2 from the germline V gene are SQVTM and ANQGSEA. V lost 3 bases, J lost 1 base, and 11 bases lay in between. CDR3 in amino acids: CSVDVVRGTDTQYF. The CDR3 coding sequence is TGCAGCGTTGATGTGGTTCGGGGCACAGATACGCAGTATTTT.

The sample holds many counts of this clonotype. The rearrangement joins TRBV6-6 to TRBJ2-7; 9 bases line up with TRBD2. Germline CDR1 reads MNHNY; CDR2 reads SVGAGI (reference sequence). This CDR3 has 14 residues. V lost 7 bases and J lost 7; bases outside the gene matches: 11. CDR3 sequence reads: CASTATSGYLEQYF. Written as DNA, the CDR3 is TGTGCCAGCACTGCGACTAGCGGTTATTTGGAGCAGTACTTC.

At least ten counts were recorded for this clonotype. The V and J genes are TRBV5-1 and TRBJ1-5; D remains unclear. The CDR3 length is 14 residues. Trimming removed 2 bases from V and 5 bases from J, with 11 bases in between. Per the germline V gene, CDR1 is SGHRS and CDR2 is YFSETQ. The CDR3 region is CASSLSGDDQPQHF. CDR3 nucleotides: TGCGCCAGCAGCTTATCGGGTGATGATCAGCCCCAGCATTTT.

This clonotype was recorded many times. The chain combines TRBV7-9 with TRBJ2-1, with D perhaps TRBD2 (6 bases). The CDR3 spans 15 residues. Germline lookup yields CDR1 SEHNR and CDR2 FQNEAQ (reference sequence). Trimming removed 1 base from V and 6 bases from J, with 13 bases in between. The CDR3 here is CASSLGGGNLNEQFF. The CDR3 coding sequence is TGTGCCAGCAGCTTAGGCGGCGGGAATCTCAATGAGCAGTTCTTC.

This clonotype has a count of ten or more. The genes are TRBV29-1 and TRBJ2-1, with TRBD2 matching 9 bases. The CDR3 has 14 residues. Trimming at V came to 4 bases and at J to 9 bases, leaving 10 bases not matched to a gene. Germline CDR1 and CDR2: SQVTM and ANQGSEA. CDR3 nucleotides: TGCAGCGTTGGAGGTCTAGCGGGAATTGGTGAGCAGTTCTTC. It translates to CSVGGLAGIGEQFF.

The chain has TRBV5-1 and TRBJ2-1; 10 bases line up with TRBD1. Trimming cost V 4 bases and J 4 bases; bases outside gene matches: 5. The CDR3 sequence is 15 residues long. Germline V lookup: CDR1 SGHRS, CDR2 YFSETQ. CDR3 DNA: TGCGCCAGCAGCACGGGACAGGGGATGTACAATGAGCAGTTCTTC. Translation gives CASSTGQGMYNEQFF.

In its sample, this clonotype was seen many times. This chain links TRBV7-2 with TRBJ1-6; D is unresolved. V was pared by 6 bases and J by 0 bases, with 9 bases between. This CDR3 is 15 amino acids long. The germline gives CDR1 SGHTA, CDR2 FQGNSA. The CDR3 DNA is TGTGCCAGCAGAGAAGGGAGCTCCTATAATTCACCCCTCCACTTT. It specifies CASREGSSYNSPLHF.

This clonotype appeared many times. The chain recombines TRBV20-1 with TRBJ2-1; 10 nucleotides align to TRBD2. This CDR3 is 17 amino acids long. V was pared by 6 bases and J by 0 bases, with 11 bases of the junction left unmatched. CDR1 is DFQATT and CDR2 is SNEGSKA in the germline V gene (reference sequence). The chain's CDR3 is CSAGDLLAGLSYNEQFF. Here the CDR3 DNA reads TGCAGTGCAGGAGACCTACTAGCGGGACTCTCCTACAATGAGCAGTTCTTC.

The chain is built from TRBV28 and TRBJ2-7; D gene ambiguous. The V gene lost 9 bases and the J gene lost 3 bases, with 15 bases spanning the gap. This CDR3 has 13 residues. CDR1 and CDR2 from the germline V gene are MDHEN and SYDVKM. The CDR3 reads CASRRPDRYEQYF. The CDR3 DNA follows: TGTGCCAGTAGACGCCCGGACCGCTACGAGCAGTACTTC.

This clonotype was observed many times. The rearrangement links TRBV6-1 to TRBJ2-2, with D perhaps being TRBD1 or TRBD2 (6 bases each). In germline, CDR1 is MNHNS, CDR2 SASEGT. This CDR3 contains 17 residues. Trimming left V 7 bases short and J 1 base short, with 19 bases between. The CDR3 DNA follows: TGTGCCAGCATTCAAGGGGGGATGGGCAGGAACACCGGGGAGCTGTTTTTT. Translation gives CASIQGGMGRNTGELFF.

The chain joins TRBV7-2 to TRBJ2-1; 14 bases are shared with TRBD2. The germline V gene has CDR1 SGHTA and CDR2 FQGNSA. Trimming at V came to 5 bases and at J to 7 bases, leaving 7 bases not matched to a gene. The CDR3 loop spans 16 amino acids. CDR3 in DNA: TGTGCCAGCAGCCCTCGACTAGCGGGGGGGGGAAATGAGCAGTTCTTC. Translation: CASSPRLAGGGNEQFF.

This clonotype was seen many times. The genes are TRBV2 and TRBJ2-2, with 9 bases aligning to TRBD1. The CDR3 length is 16 residues. Germline CDR1 is SNHLY and CDR2 is FYNNEI. V lost 5 bases, J lost 5 bases, and 9 bases stayed unmatched. CDR3 region: CASSLGQGSNTGELFF. In nucleotides, the CDR3 is TGTGCCAGCAGTCTCGGACAGGGGAGTAATACCGGGGAGCTGTTTTTT.

In its sample, this clonotype was seen many times. Written as DNA, the CDR3 is TGCGCCAGCAGCTCGGTACAGGGGGCGAATTCACCCCTCCACTTT. Translated: CASSSVQGANSPLHF. The chain carries TRBV5-1 and TRBJ1-6; 9 positions agree with TRBD1. The CDR3 covers 15 residues. Per the germline V gene, CDR1 is SGHRS and CDR2 is YFSETQ. V shed 3 bases, J shed 7 bases, and the junction held 5 bases outside the gene matches.

This clonotype was detected many times. The gene calls are TRBV5-6 and TRBJ2-3, with D possibly TRBD2 on 6 matching bases. Trimming shortened V by 4 bases and J by 1 base, and 16 bases separated the two germline ends. Germline assignment: CDR1 SGHDT and CDR2 YYEEEE. CDR3 length equals 16 residues. CDR3 sequence (DNA): TGTGCCAGCAGCAACCCCTGGAGGGGTGGCACAGATACGCAGTATTTT. It specifies CASSNPWRGGTDTQYF.

This clonotype was counted ten times or more. This chain uses TRBV5-1 with TRBJ1-1; TRBD1 is a possible D gene (6 bases). Between the trimmed V and J ends, which lost 3 bases and 1 base, there was a span of 10 bases. Germline V lookup: CDR1 SGHRS, CDR2 YFSETQ. CDR3 length equals 14 residues. For the CDR3, the DNA is TGCGCCAGCAGCTGGAGGGGACAGAACACTGAAGCTTTCTTT. It encodes CASSWRGQNTEAFF.

The sample holds many counts of this clonotype. The chain links TRBV6-2 or TRBV6-3 to TRBJ2-3, with D hard to call. In germline, CDR1 is MNHEY, CDR2 SVGEGT. V shed 4 bases and J shed 6 bases, with 8 bases lying between them. The length of the CDR3 is 12 residues. The chain's CDR3 is CASSSEVDTQYF. For the CDR3, the DNA is TGTGCCAGCAGTTCAGAGGTCGATACGCAGTATTTT.

This clonotype appeared many times. The rearrangement joins TRBV6-5 to TRBJ1-5, with 7 bases aligning to TRBD1. V lost 6 bases to trimming and J lost 0 bases; unmatched junction nucleotides: 8. Germline CDR1 MNHEY, CDR2 SVGAGI. CDR3 length equals 16 residues. CDR3 sequence reads: CASRPGQPYSNQPQHF. The CDR3 nucleotides read TGTGCCAGCAGACCGGGACAGCCTTATAGCAATCAGCCCCAGCATTTT.

This clonotype came up many times. The chain carries TRBV7-2 and TRBJ2-7, with 10 bases fitting TRBD1. Germline trimming cut 8 bases from V and 7 bases from J; bases unmatched to any gene: 8. Germline V gives CDR1 SGHTA, CDR2 FQGNSA. CDR3 length equals 13 residues. The CDR3 coding sequence is TGTGCCAGCTCGGGACAGGGGCCTCCGGAGCAGTACTTC. Translation gives CASSGQGPPEQYF.

This clonotype was counted many times. The chain combines TRBV20-1 with TRBJ1-2; D is ambiguous. Germline CDR1 reads DFQATT; CDR2 reads SNEGSKA (reference sequence). V lost 3 bases to trimming and J lost 6 bases, with 11 bases between them. The CDR3 covers 12 residues. The CDR3 nucleotides are TGCAGTGCTAGGGGTCAGTTTGATGGCTACACCTTC. Amino acids: CSARGQFDGYTF.

In its sample, this clonotype was seen many times. The V and J genes are TRBV28 and TRBJ2-7; D gene unclear. V lost 7 bases to trimming and J lost 3 bases, with 10 bases between them. CDR1 is MDHEN and CDR2 is SYDVKM in the germline V gene. The CDR3 is 12 residues long. Written as DNA, the CDR3 is TGTGCCAGCACTCGACAAGACTACGAGCAGTACTTC. Amino acids: CASTRQDYEQYF.

The sample holds many counts of this clonotype. The genes are TRBV6-2 or TRBV6-3 and TRBJ2-1; D not certain. This CDR3 comprises 13 residues. Between the trimmed V and J ends, which lost 7 bases and 0 bases, there was a span of 7 bases. Looked up from germline, CDR1 is MNHEY and CDR2 is SVGEGT. CDR3 sequence (DNA): TGTGCCAGCACCTGGGACTCCTACAATGAGCAGTTCTTC. Translation: CASTWDSYNEQFF.

Ten or more counts support this clonotype. The chain carries TRBV5-1 and TRBJ2-2; 8 nucleotides match TRBD2. V shed 5 bases and J 7 bases; nucleotides not matched to a gene: 13. Looked up from germline, CDR1 is SGHRS and CDR2 is YFSETQ. CDR3 length: 16 residues. The CDR3 region is CASSRESGRWNGELFF. CDR3 sequence (DNA): TGCGCCAGCAGTAGGGAAAGCGGGAGATGGAACGGGGAGCTGTTTTTT.

In its sample, this clonotype was seen many times. V and J are TRBV20-1 and TRBJ1-2, with 7 bases aligning to TRBD1. CDR1 DFQATT and CDR2 SNEGSKA come from the germline V gene (reference sequence). This CDR3 is built from 15 residues. Unmatched junction bases numbered 16, after V lost 5 bases and J lost 7 bases. CDR3 sequence (DNA): TGCAGTGCTGGAAAATACACAGGGGTAGGGAGTGGCTACACCTTC. Protein product: CSAGKYTGVGSGYTF.

This clonotype was seen at least ten times. V is TRBV5-1 and J is TRBJ1-4, with 8 bases matching TRBD1. After removal of 2 bases from V and 7 bases from J, the junction contained 10 bases not matched to a gene. The CDR3 spans 16 residues. Germline CDR1 reads SGHRS; CDR2 reads YFSETQ. CDR3 DNA: TGCGCCAGCAGCTTAAAATTCGGTCAGGGGGCTGAAAAACTGTTTTTT. This encodes CASSLKFGQGAEKLFF.

This clonotype was recorded many times. The V and J genes are TRBV10-2 and TRBJ2-7; the match to TRBD2 covers 8 bases. The CDR3 spans 15 residues. Losses at the gene ends were 3 bases for V and 0 bases for J; bases not matched to a gene: 4. CDR1 WSHSY and CDR2 SAAADI come from the germline V gene. CDR3 residues: CASSEVAGSSYEQYF. CDR3 DNA: TGCGCCAGCAGTGAAGTAGCGGGGAGCTCCTACGAGCAGTACTTC.

This clonotype was recorded at least ten times. This chain links TRBV7-8 with TRBJ2-2, with 7 bases identical to TRBD2. With 5 bases clipped from V and 4 bases from J, the junction kept 10 bases outside the gene matches. CDR1 is SGHVS, CDR2 FQNEAQ, per germline. The CDR3 loop spans 16 amino acids. DNA for the CDR3: TGTGCCAGCAGCCTGTGGGGGGGGGAGGCCACCGGGGAGCTGTTTTTT. Protein: CASSLWGGEATGELFF. Variable domain in full (rest from reference TRBV7-8 and TRBJ2-2): GAGVSQSPRYKVAKRGQDVALRCDPISGHVSLFWYQQALGQGPEFLTYFQNEAQLDKSGLPSDRFFAERPEGSVSTLKIQRTQQEDSAVYLCASSLWGGEATGELFFGEGSRLTVL.

This clonotype was counted many times. The genes are TRBV12-3 or TRBV12-4 and TRBJ2-7; D call uncertain. Trimming cost V 3 bases and J 0 bases, with 9 bases left between them. The CDR3 loop spans 14 amino acids. The CDR3 here is CASSFPPSSYEQYF. The CDR3 nucleotides are TGTGCCAGCAGTTTTCCCCCATCCTCCTACGAGCAGTACTTC.

This clonotype was observed many times. The CDR3 sequence is CASGTGLAGVTDTQYF. The DNA for the CDR3 is TGCGCCAGCGGGACCGGACTAGCGGGGGTCACAGATACGCAGTATTTT. The chain recombines TRBV5-1 with TRBJ2-3; 13 bases align to TRBD2. The germline V gene has CDR1 SGHRS and CDR2 YFSETQ. The CDR3 is 16 amino acids. J gave up 2 bases and V 7 bases, and 7 bases lay outside the gene matches.

The chain has TRBV10-3 and TRBJ1-4; 7 nucleotides match TRBD1. CDR3 length: 18 residues. The V and J ends lost 2 bases and 5 bases, in that order; junction bases with no gene match: 14. Per the germline V gene, CDR1 is ENHRY and CDR2 is SYGVKD. The DNA for the CDR3 is TGTGCCATCAGTGAGCGCCGGGACAGCGGGTTTTTGAATGAAAAACTGTTTTTT. As protein: CAISERRDSGFLNEKLFF.

This clonotype has a count of ten or more. This chain connects TRBV29-1 to TRBJ1-2; D is unresolved. V lost 1 base to trimming and J lost 2 bases, with 11 bases between them. The CDR3 is 14 residues long. Germline CDR1 SQVTM, CDR2 ANQGSEA. The CDR3 DNA sequence: TGCAGCGTTGAAGGCCGAGAGGGAAACTATGGCTACACCTTC. Translation gives CSVEGREGNYGYTF.

This clonotype was seen ten or more times. V and J are TRBV5-1 and TRBJ2-5; D is perhaps TRBD2 (5 bases). V gave up 4 bases and J gave up 7 bases, with 20 bases separating them. Germline-derived CDR1 and CDR2 are SGHRS and YFSETQ. CDR3 length: 15 residues. The CDR3: CASSHADRNRGTQYF. CDR3 nucleotide sequence: TGCGCCAGCAGCCACGCGGACCGTAATCGGGGGACCCAGTACTTC.